This TCR beta chain came from a study of blood T cell repertoires in COVID-19. Study background: Whether acute or convalescent, the COVID-19 samples came from the United States, Italy and Spain.

TCRdb's copy holds only in-frame clones and misses some; the assay was immunoSEQ multiplex PCR. The top ten clones hold 12% to 15% of a sample with around 160,000 clones, roughly 78% of them seen once. Between the trimmed V and J ends, which lost 4 bases and 2 bases, there was a span of 6 bases. The CDR3 has 12 residues. Sequenced sample: peripheral blood. The receptor comes from a human donor with acute or convalescent COVID-19. The donor label of this sample is uncertain. This rearrangement joins TRBV12-3 or TRBV12-4 to TRBJ2-7; D is unclear. The CDR3 spells CASSSKPYEQYF. The CDR3 region has the DNA TGTGCCAGCAGTTCGAAGCCCTACGAGCAGTACTTC.